The 26 T cell receptor beta chains reported below all come from one sample, sequenced in a study of blood T cell repertoires in COVID-19. Profiled with immunoSEQ multiplex PCR; TCRdb holds only in-frame clones, not every one. The table lists 150,000 to 200,000 clones, 80% to 90% of them singletons. The specimen sequenced was peripheral blood. The receptors were sampled from an older woman with COVID-19, enrolled during active disease.

The chain joins TRBV19 to TRBJ2-1; D perhaps matches TRBD2 (5 bases). The CDR3 is 15 residues long. Germline V gene data show CDR1 as LNHDA and CDR2 as SQIVND (reference sequence). Trimming left V 4 bases short and J 7 bases short, with 17 bases between. DNA for the CDR3: TGTGCCAGTAGTACTCTAAGGGAGTTGGGGAATGAGCAGTTCTTC. This codes for CASSTLRELGNEQFF.

This rearrangement joins TRBV29-1 to TRBJ2-7; 10 nucleotides agree with TRBD1. Losses at the gene ends were 7 bases for V and 0 bases for J; bases not matched to a gene: 3. CDR3 length: 13 residues. Per the germline V gene, CDR1 is SQVTM and CDR2 is ANQGSEA. The CDR3 DNA follows: TGCAGCGCTCGACAGGGGGCCTCCTACGAGCAGTACTTC. This translates into CSARQGASYEQYF.

The chain joins TRBV3-1 (or the pseudogene TRBV3-2) to TRBJ1-2; D gene unclear. This CDR3 has 14 residues. V gave up 1 base and J gave up 4 bases, with 10 bases separating them. Germline CDR1 is LGHDT and CDR2 is YNNKEL (reference sequence). The CDR3 nucleotides are TGTGCCAGCAGCCAAGGTCAGCGATCCTATGGCTACACCTTC. Translation gives CASSQGQRSYGYTF.

As regards this clone: Other nucleotide sequences in the sample specify the same CDR3. The V and J genes are TRBV7-2 and TRBJ2-7; D perhaps matches TRBD1 (5 bases). Germline CDR1 and CDR2: SGHTA and FQGNSA. Trimming shortened V by 2 bases and J by 1 base, and 15 bases separated the two germline ends. The CDR3 totals 16 residues. The CDR3: CASSLTRAGPSYEQYF. DNA for the CDR3: TGTGCCAGCAGCTTAACGAGAGCAGGGCCTTCCTACGAGCAGTACTTC.

The chain uses TRBV15 and TRBJ2-5, with a possible D match to TRBD2 (5 bases). The germline gives CDR1 LNHNV, CDR2 YYDKDF (reference sequence). Trimming pared 0 bases from V and 0 bases from J, leaving 8 bases between. This CDR3 spans 15 amino acids. The CDR3 loop is CATSRDRRYQETQYF. The CDR3 coding sequence is TGTGCCACCAGCAGAGATCGGAGGTACCAAGAGACCCAGTACTTC.

In its sample, this clone was seen a few times. V and J are TRBV28 and TRBJ2-1, with D maybe TRBD2 (6 bases). Germline V gene data show CDR1 as MDHEN and CDR2 as SYDVKM. Trimming cost V 2 bases and J 6 bases, with 8 bases left between them. The CDR3 spans 13 residues. This CDR3 reads CASSLGGFNEQFF. As DNA, the CDR3 is TGTGCCAGCAGTTTAGGGGGGTTCAATGAGCAGTTCTTC.

V and J are TRBV29-1 and TRBJ2-5; D ambiguous. Trimming pared 4 bases from V and 5 bases from J, leaving 11 bases between. The CDR3 has 12 amino acids. Germline lookup yields CDR1 SQVTM and CDR2 ANQGSEA. CDR3 nucleotides: TGCAGCGTTGTAACTACACGGGAGACCCAGTACTTC. The encoded protein is CSVVTTRETQYF.

The rearrangement uses TRBV2 and TRBJ2-2, with 8 positions matching TRBD2. Germline assignment: CDR1 SNHLY and CDR2 FYNNEI. CDR3 length equals 16 residues. J was trimmed by 3 bases and V by 5 bases; bases with no gene match: 8. CDR3 sequence: CASSSLAGPYTGELFF. CDR3 in DNA: TGTGCCAGCAGTAGCTTAGCGGGGCCATACACCGGGGAGCTGTTTTTT.

The rearrangement joins TRBV7-2 to TRBJ2-7; TRBD2 matches 8 bases. The CDR3 contains 14 residues. V lost 5 bases and J lost 3; bases outside the gene matches: 6. Germline V gene data show CDR1 as SGHTA and CDR2 as FQGNSA. The CDR3 DNA is TGTGCCAGCAGCAATAGCGGGAACCGCTACGAGCAGTACTTC. Amino acids: CASSNSGNRYEQYF. Together with reference TRBV7-2 and TRBJ2-7, the CDR3 gives the full variable domain: GAGVSQSPSNKVTEKGKDVELRCDPISGHTALYWYRQSLGQGLEFLIYFQGNSAPDKSGLPSDRFSAERTGGSVSTLTIQRTQQEDSAVYLCASSNSGNRYEQYFGPGTRLTVT.

CDR3 in amino acids: CASSPTDRSHQPQHF. The CDR3 nucleotides are TGTGCCAGCTCACCTACGGACAGATCACATCAGCCCCAGCATTTT. The chain recombines TRBV18 with TRBJ1-5; D might be TRBD1 (6 bases). Per germline, CDR1 KGHSH and CDR2 LQKENI. This CDR3 comprises 15 residues. V dropped 3 bases and J dropped 5 bases, with 14 bases sitting between them. Full variable domain (missing parts from reference TRBV18 and TRBJ1-5): NAGVMQNPRHLVRRRGQEARLRCSPMKGHSHVYWYRQLPEEGLKFMVYLQKENIIDESGMPKERFSAEFPKEGPSILRIQQVVRGDSAAYFCASSPTDRSHQPQHFGDGTRLSIL.

The chain links TRBV30 to TRBJ1-2; D ambiguous. Germline CDR1 GTSNPN, CDR2 SVGIG (reference sequence). V dropped 2 bases and J dropped 7 bases, with 11 bases sitting between them. This CDR3 is 12 amino acids long. DNA of the CDR3: TGTGCCTGGAGTTCCCTCCCTCTTGGCTACACCTTC. Amino acids: CAWSSLPLGYTF.

The chain combines TRBV4-1 with TRBJ1-2, with TRBD1 as a possible D gene (6 bases). The CDR3 totals 14 residues. Germline values: CDR1 MGHRA, CDR2 YSYEKL. The ends were cut back, 9 bases at V and 5 bases at J, with 19 bases in the middle. This chain's CDR3 is CARRGAGGCYGYTF. CDR3 nucleotide sequence: TGCGCCAGGCGGGGGGCAGGAGGTTGTTATGGCTACACCTTC.

V usage is TRBV28 and J usage is TRBJ1-2; TRBD1 agrees at 8 bases. CDR1 and CDR2 from the germline V gene are MDHEN and SYDVKM. CDR3 length: 14 residues. V lost 6 bases to trimming and J lost 4 bases; unmatched junction nucleotides: 7. CDR3 DNA sequence: TGTGCCAGCAGACCCGGGACAGGTCCCTATGGCTACACCTTC. Translation: CASRPGTGPYGYTF.

The chain carries TRBV5-1 and TRBJ1-1; tentative D call: TRBD1 (5 bases). Germline assignment: CDR1 SGHRS and CDR2 YFSETQ. The V end was cut by 5 bases, the J end by 5 bases, with 13 bases between. The CDR3 has 13 residues. The CDR3 reads CASSWEGVTEAFF. CDR3 in DNA: TGCGCCAGCAGTTGGGAAGGGGTGACTGAAGCTTTCTTT.

This clone was detected once. The J gene is TRBJ1-2, the V gene TRBV3-1 (or the pseudogene TRBV3-2); a possible D gene is TRBD1 (6 bases). Trimming left V 2 bases short and J 4 bases short, with 11 bases between. The length of the CDR3 is 14 residues. The V gene's germline CDR1 is LGHDT and CDR2 YNNKEL (reference sequence). CDR3 amino acids: CASSQRAGAYGYTF. The CDR3 nucleotides are TGTGCCAGCAGCCAACGGGCAGGGGCCTATGGCTACACCTTC.

The gene calls are TRBV15 and TRBJ1-1; D is ambiguous. This CDR3 has 18 residues. The germline CDR1 and CDR2 sequences are LNHNV and YYDKDF (reference sequence). V shed 4 bases and J shed 5 bases, with 26 bases lying between them. CDR3 protein: CATSKQRLLQIGRTEAFF. CDR3 sequence (DNA): TGTGCCACCAGCAAGCAAAGACTCCTTCAAATCGGGAGAACTGAAGCTTTCTTT.

The chain combines TRBV7-9 with TRBJ1-6, with D tentatively TRBD1 (6 bases). In germline, CDR1 is SEHNR, CDR2 FQNEAQ (reference sequence). The CDR3 covers 16 residues. V shed 5 bases and J shed 8 bases, with 19 bases lying between them. This CDR3 is CASSLRWRGAYSPLHF. CDR3 nucleotides: TGTGCCAGCAGCCTAAGGTGGCGGGGGGCGTATTCACCCCTCCACTTT.

This chain joins TRBV19 and TRBJ1-1, with D possibly matching TRBD1 (5 bases). Trimming removed 7 bases at V and 7 bases at J, with 10 bases between. The CDR3 is 11 amino acids. Looked up from germline, CDR1 is LNHDA and CDR2 is SQIVND (reference sequence). CDR3 bases: TGTGCCAGTACCAATAGGGGTGAAGCTTTCTTT. Translated: CASTNRGEAFF.

In this sample, this clone turned up a few times. The genes are TRBV7-9 and TRBJ2-1; perhaps TRBD2 as D (6 bases). The CDR3 extends over 14 amino acids. The V end was cut by 3 bases, the J end by 5 bases, with 11 bases between. The germline gives CDR1 SEHNR, CDR2 FQNEAQ (reference sequence). For the CDR3, the DNA is TGTGCCAGCAGCTTCGGACTAAGGAACAATGAGCAGTTCTTC. This codes for CASSFGLRNNEQFF.

V usage is TRBV7-8 and J usage is TRBJ1-1; 7 bases map to TRBD1. V shed 1 base, J shed 4 bases, and the junction held 6 bases outside the gene matches. This CDR3 contains 15 residues. Germline V gene data show CDR1 as SGHVS and CDR2 as FQNEAQ. The CDR3 sequence is CASSLVEGAGTEAFF. The CDR3 nucleotides read TGTGCCAGCAGCTTAGTCGAGGGGGCGGGCACTGAAGCTTTCTTT.

This clone has just one count. V gene TRBV29-1 combines with J gene TRBJ2-7; TRBD2 agrees at 8 bases. In germline, CDR1 is SQVTM, CDR2 ANQGSEA. With 6 bases clipped from V and 3 bases from J, the junction kept 7 bases outside the gene matches. CDR3 size: 13 residues. The CDR3 sequence is CSVRGGLSYEQYF. CDR3 DNA sequence: TGCAGCGTCCGGGGGGGACTGAGCTACGAGCAGTACTTC.

The V call is TRBV5-5, the J call TRBJ1-2; no reliable D call. CDR1 is SGHKS, CDR2 YYEKEE, per germline (reference sequence). The CDR3 is 13 residues long. The V gene lost 2 bases and the J gene lost 8 bases, with 13 bases spanning the gap. This CDR3 reads CASSFYTTVGYTF. In DNA form, the CDR3 reads TGTGCCAGCAGCTTCTATACCACAGTCGGCTACACCTTC.

The chain joins TRBV7-9 to TRBJ1-6; TRBD1 agrees at 9 bases. There are 15 residues in the CDR3. Looked up from germline, CDR1 is SEHNR and CDR2 is FQNEAQ (reference sequence). V was pared by 3 bases and J by 8 bases, with 5 bases of the junction left unmatched. CDR3 in DNA: TGTGCCAGCAGCTTTGGGACAGGGTTGGATTCACCCCTCCACTTT. Protein: CASSFGTGLDSPLHF.

The chain combines TRBV28 with TRBJ1-3; D gene ambiguous. Trimming pared 1 base from V and 5 bases from J, leaving 12 bases between. The length of the CDR3 is 15 residues. Germline V gene data show CDR1 as MDHEN and CDR2 as SYDVKM. CDR3 protein: CASSLSGFLRNTIYF. The DNA of the CDR3 is TGTGCCAGCAGTTTATCCGGGTTCCTGAGAAACACCATATATTTT.

V is TRBV30 and J is TRBJ1-5, with a weak D call TRBD1 (5 bases). The CDR3 contains 12 residues. Trimming took off 3 bases at V and 3 bases at J, with 6 bases between the two ends. CDR1 GTSNPN and CDR2 SVGIG come from the germline V gene (reference sequence). This CDR3 is CAWSRDNQPQHF. The CDR3 bases are TGTGCCTGGAGCAGGGACAATCAGCCCCAGCATTTT.

This clone was picked up one time. This chain joins TRBV5-1 and TRBJ1-4; 8 bases match TRBD1. The trim removed 2 bases at V and 0 bases at J, leaving 3 bases unmatched. This CDR3 has 16 amino acids. CDR1 is SGHRS, CDR2 YFSETQ, per germline. CDR3 nucleotides: TGCGCCAGCAGCTTCAGGGGGCCCTCAACTAATGAAAAACTGTTTTTT. Protein product: CASSFRGPSTNEKLFF.